Listed below are T cell receptor beta chains from one sample, sequenced in a study of T cells in Graves' hyperthyroidism and ophthalmopathy. TCRdb processed the multiplex PCR reads anew with MiXCR; each CDR3 protein has one entry. The table records approximately 400,000 distinct CDR3 sequences, 15% to 17% of them present only once. The material sequenced was blood. Receptors originate from a woman between 18 and 29 years old with Graves' hyperthyroidism that later progressed to Graves' ophthalmopathy. Both conserved end residues are part of each CDR3. The order of the fields is V gene, J gene, clone size, D gene, CDR3 protein, CDR3 DNA. D genes are given only for firm matches. Not all rows give a size; the values are once, few, many and, for expanded clones, a class.

V: TRBV6-2/TRBV6-3; J: TRBJ2-7; size: many; D: NA; CDR3: CASSYNPGRVYEQYF; DNA: TGTGCCAGCAGTTATAACCCCGGACGGGTTTACGAGCAGTACTTC
V: TRBV27; J: TRBJ2-1; size: NA; D: TRBD1; CDR3: CASSFSGQGWNEQFF; DNA: TGTGCCAGCAGTTTTTCCGGACAGGGGTGGAATGAGCAGTTCTTC
V: TRBV9; J: TRBJ1-2; size: many; D: TRBD1; CDR3: CASSPGQGNYGYTF; DNA: TGTGCCAGCAGCCCAGGACAGGGGAACTATGGCTACACCTTC
V: TRBV27; J: TRBJ1-5; size: few; D: NA; CDR3: CASRYGGDGQPQHF; DNA: TGTGCCAGCAGATACGGAGGGGACGGTCAGCCCCAGCATTTT
V: TRBV28; J: TRBJ2-3; size: many; D: NA; CDR3: CASSLWASTDTQYF; DNA: TGTGCCAGCAGTTTATGGGCTAGCACAGATACGCAGTATTTT
V: TRBV6-5; J: TRBJ1-5; size: many; D: NA; CDR3: CASSYSSREQWHQPQHF; DNA: TGTGCCAGCAGTTACTCGTCCCGGGAGCAGTGGCATCAGCCCCAGCATTTT
V: TRBV30; J: TRBJ2-7; size: many; D: TRBD1; CDR3: CAWSADREDYEQYF; DNA: TGTGCCTGGAGTGCCGACAGGGAAGATTACGAGCAGTACTTC
V: TRBV7-8; J: TRBJ2-1; size: NA; D: TRBD2; CDR3: CASSLGLAGATYNEQFF; DNA: TGTGCCAGCAGCCTGGGACTAGCGGGAGCGACCTACAATGAGCAGTTCTTC
V: TRBV11-1; J: TRBJ2-7; size: NA; D: TRBD2; CDR3: CASSSPGLAGIEQYF; DNA: TGTGCCAGCAGCTCCCCGGGACTAGCGGGTATCGAGCAGTACTTC
V: TRBV18; J: TRBJ1-1; size: many; D: TRBD1; CDR3: CASSLYRGTVNTEAFF; DNA: TGTGCCAGCTCACTCTACAGGGGAACCGTGAACACTGAAGCTTTCTTT
V: TRBV7-9; J: TRBJ2-7; size: many; D: NA; CDR3: CASSADRRSYEQYF; DNA: TGTGCCAGCAGCGCCGACAGGCGCTCCTACGAGCAGTACTTC
V: TRBV7-9; J: TRBJ2-3; size: many; D: NA; CDR3: CASSFIQDLTDTQYF; DNA: TGTGCCAGCAGCTTTATACAGGACCTCACAGATACGCAGTATTTT
V: TRBV5-1; J: TRBJ2-2; size: few; D: NA; CDR3: CASSLAWAGELFF; DNA: TGCGCCAGCAGCTTGGCCTGGGCCGGGGAGCTGTTTTTT
V: TRBV4-1; J: TRBJ1-2; size: few; D: NA; CDR3: CASSPEELYYGYTF; DNA: TGCGCCAGCAGCCCGGAAGAACTCTACTATGGCTACACCTTC
V: TRBV12-3/TRBV12-4; J: TRBJ2-7; size: many; D: TRBD1; CDR3: CASSFQTGVEQYF; DNA: TGTGCCAGCAGTTTCCAGACAGGGGTCGAGCAGTACTTC
V: TRBV10-3; J: TRBJ2-5; size: few; D: TRBD2; CDR3: CAIRPLAGGRETQYF; DNA: TGTGCCATCAGGCCGTTAGCGGGAGGTCGAGAGACCCAGTACTTC
V: TRBV9; J: TRBJ2-7; size: few; D: NA; CDR3: CASSVEPGNEQYF; DNA: TGTGCCAGCAGCGTAGAGCCAGGGAACGAGCAGTACTTC
V: TRBV11-3; J: TRBJ2-1; size: NA; D: NA; CDR3: CASSHPGAVYNEQFF; DNA: TGTGCCAGCAGCCATCCGGGGGCCGTCTACAATGAGCAGTTCTTC
V: TRBV20-1; J: TRBJ2-1; size: many; D: TRBD2; CDR3: CSARFWTSPHYNEQFF; DNA: TGCAGTGCGAGGTTCTGGACTAGCCCGCATTACAATGAGCAGTTCTTC
V: TRBV7-9; J: TRBJ1-4; size: NA; D: NA; CDR3: CASGRENEKLFF; DNA: TGTGCCAGCGGCCGGGAAAATGAAAAACTGTTTTTT
V: TRBV5-1; J: TRBJ1-2; size: NA; D: NA; CDR3: CASSQNRLSDAGYGYTF; DNA: TGCGCCAGCAGCCAAAACAGGCTTTCTGACGCGGGCTATGGCTACACCTTC
V: TRBV19; J: TRBJ2-2; size: NA; D: NA; CDR3: CASSKRGDTGELFF; DNA: TGTGCCAGTAGTAAAAGAGGGGACACCGGGGAGCTGTTTTTT
V: TRBV27; J: TRBJ1-2; size: many; D: TRBD1; CDR3: CASSPGTGHYGYTF; DNA: TGTGCCAGCAGCCCCGGGACAGGGCACTATGGCTACACCTTC
V: TRBV20-1; J: TRBJ2-7; size: NA; D: NA; CDR3: CSALERVDYEQYF; DNA: TGCAGTGCCCTGGAGAGGGTCGACTACGAGCAGTACTTC
V: TRBV7-9; J: TRBJ2-1; size: many; D: NA; CDR3: CASSLVPPGRPNEQFF; DNA: TGTGCCAGCAGCTTAGTACCCCCAGGGCGCCCCAATGAGCAGTTCTTC
V: TRBV28; J: TRBJ1-1; size: many; D: NA; CDR3: CASSPRSGQPWAFF; DNA: TGTGCCAGCAGTCCCAGGTCAGGACAGCCGTGGGCTTTCTTT
V: TRBV12-3/TRBV12-4; J: TRBJ2-6; size: many; D: NA; CDR3: CASSKTESGANVLTF; DNA: TGTGCCAGCAGTAAGACTGAGTCTGGGGCCAACGTCCTGACTTTC
V: TRBV11-3; J: TRBJ2-1; size: many; D: TRBD2; CDR3: CASSLRLAGVDEQFF; DNA: TGTGCCAGCAGCTTAAGACTAGCGGGAGTCGATGAGCAGTTCTTC
V: TRBV4-3; J: TRBJ2-2; size: few; D: TRBD1; CDR3: CASSQVQGASVTGELFF; DNA: TGCGCCAGCAGCCAAGTTCAGGGGGCCTCGGTCACCGGGGAGCTGTTTTTT
V: TRBV5-8; J: TRBJ1-1; size: NA; D: NA; CDR3: CASSLERLGKGGEAFF; DNA: TGTGCCAGCAGCTTGGAACGTCTGGGCAAAGGGGGTGAAGCTTTCTTT
V: TRBV7-7; J: TRBJ2-7; size: few; D: NA; CDR3: CASSLSSDSRQQYF; DNA: TGTGCTAGCAGCTTGAGCAGCGACTCCCGGCAGCAGTACTTC
V: TRBV6-1; J: TRBJ1-2; size: NA; D: NA; CDR3: CASSESRVNYGYTF; DNA: TGTGCCAGCAGTGAGTCCAGGGTTAACTATGGCTACACCTTC
V: TRBV5-5; J: TRBJ1-6; size: few; D: NA; CDR3: CASSLERTAYNSPLHF; DNA: TGTGCCAGCAGCTTGGAGAGGACAGCTTATAATTCACCCCTCCACTTT
V: TRBV3-1; J: TRBJ1-3; size: NA; D: NA; CDR3: CASSQGGEGTIGSYQNTIYF; DNA: TGTGCCAGCAGCCAAGGAGGAGAGGGAACCATCGGAAGTTATCAAAACACCATATATTTT
V: TRBV7-3; J: TRBJ2-3; size: many; D: NA; CDR3: CASSLTNVPGAGTDTQYF; DNA: TGTGCCAGCAGCTTAACAAATGTTCCGGGAGCCGGGACAGATACGCAGTATTTT
V: TRBV11-1; J: TRBJ2-3; size: many; D: NA; CDR3: CASSSGASSSRTQYF; DNA: TGTGCCAGCAGCTCCGGGGCCAGCTCCTCCCGTACGCAGTATTTT
V: TRBV28; J: TRBJ1-1; size: many; D: NA; CDR3: CASSPQRWENTEAFF; DNA: TGTGCCAGCAGTCCCCAAAGATGGGAGAACACTGAAGCTTTCTTT
V: TRBV12-3/TRBV12-4; J: TRBJ1-1; size: few; D: NA; CDR3: CASSPGPGVAFF; DNA: TGTGCCAGCAGCCCTGGGCCCGGGGTGGCTTTCTTT
V: TRBV2; J: TRBJ2-5; size: many; D: TRBD2; CDR3: CASTSGRETQYF; DNA: TGTGCCAGCACTAGCGGGAGGGAGACCCAGTACTTC
V: TRBV5-6; J: TRBJ2-5; size: NA; D: TRBD1; CDR3: CASSRPTGAIQETQYF; DNA: TGTGCCAGCAGCAGACCGACAGGGGCCATCCAAGAGACCCAGTACTTC
V: TRBV7-9; J: TRBJ1-3; size: few; D: TRBD1; CDR3: CASSWRQGNTIYF; DNA: TGTGCCAGCAGTTGGAGACAGGGTAACACCATATATTTT
V: TRBV7-2; J: TRBJ2-3; size: many; D: TRBD2; CDR3: CASSRPSGRADTQYF; DNA: TGTGCCAGCAGCCGTCCTAGCGGGAGGGCGGATACGCAGTATTTT
V: TRBV2; J: TRBJ2-3; size: few; D: NA; CDR3: CASSEREAGSRYF; DNA: TGTGCCAGCAGTGAAAGAGAGGCGGGCTCAAGGTATTTT
V: TRBV6-5; J: TRBJ2-1; size: many; D: NA; CDR3: CASSYTGTNNEQFF; DNA: TGTGCCAGCAGTTACACCGGGACGAACAATGAGCAGTTCTTC
V: TRBV28; J: TRBJ2-5; size: many; D: TRBD2; CDR3: CASSFSGRETQYF; DNA: TGTGCCAGCAGTTTTAGCGGGAGAGAGACCCAGTACTTC
V: TRBV24-1; J: TRBJ2-7; size: few; D: NA; CDR3: CATSDGWAETYEQYF; DNA: TGTGCCACCAGTGATGGTTGGGCGGAAACCTACGAGCAGTACTTC
V: TRBV9; J: TRBJ2-3; size: few; D: TRBD2; CDR3: CASSRRTSGGGDTQYF; DNA: TGTGCCAGCAGCCGCCGGACTAGCGGGGGGGGAGATACGCAGTATTTT
V: TRBV5-1; J: TRBJ1-5; size: many; D: NA; CDR3: CASRDINQPQHF; DNA: TGCGCCAGCAGGGACATCAATCAGCCCCAGCATTTT